A single T cell receptor beta chain is shown here with its context. Method: immunoSEQ multiplex PCR; TCRdb's copy keeps in-frame clones and lacks some. The table lists roughly 380,000 clones, roughly 87% of them singletons. Noted treatment: about 20 received Ad26.COV2.S at low or high dose, single or two shots; about 5 received placebo; per-sample allocation not given. Sample collection was performed on day 63 after the first vaccine or placebo injection. The germline CDR1 and CDR2 sequences are LGHNA and YNFKEQ. The junction had 13 bases not matched to a gene; V was cut back by 8 bases and J by 1 base. CDR3 length: 18 residues. This entry belongs to a study of Ad26.COV2.S vaccination and SARS-CoV-2 variants.

The receptor was derived from a person aged 18-60 years who received the Ad26.COV2.S COVID-19 vaccine or a placebo. The V call is TRBV4-2, the J call TRBJ2-6; 8 bases are a match to TRBD2. The specimen comprised peripheral blood, sampled in a trial of Ad26.COV2.S vaccine versus placebo. CDR3 sequence: CASSNPGGQVSGANVLTF. The CDR3 nucleotides read TGTGCCAGCTCAAATCCGGGAGGGCAGGTGTCTGGGGCCAACGTCCTGACTTTC.